A single sample gave rise to the 24 T cell receptor beta chains below, sequenced in a study of beta chain features in type 1 diabetes. Whole-study findings and limits: When Type 1 diabetes patients were examined, their TCRB CDR3s proved moderately but significantly shorter in all four CD4+ subsets.

These receptors' targets are unknown. The study reverse transcribed the entire isolated RNA, so it sequenced expressed TCRB transcripts. Method: immunoSEQ multiplex PCR; TCRdb's copy keeps in-frame clones and lacks some. This repertoire shows some 370,000 clones, about 10% found once; its top ten account for roughly 0.6%. Input material: central memory CD4+ T cells from blood. These receptors originate from a man aged 25 to 45 with type 1 diabetes.

This clone has just a few counts. This chain uses TRBV9 with TRBJ2-1; D not resolved. V gave up 7 bases and J gave up 0 bases, with 8 bases separating them. Germline loops: CDR1 SGDLS, CDR2 YYNGEE. This CDR3 comprises 13 residues. CDR3 nucleotides: TGTGCCAGCCAAAAGGGCTCCTACAATGAGCAGTTCTTC. Translation gives CASQKGSYNEQFF.

This clone was found a few times. J is TRBJ1-4 and V is TRBV2, with D possibly matching TRBD1 (5 bases). The V and J ends lost 5 bases and 4 bases respectively, with 8 bases between them. Per germline, CDR1 SNHLY and CDR2 FYNNEI. The CDR3 is made up of 13 amino acids. The CDR3 coding sequence is TGTGCCAGCAGTAGCCAGGGTAATGAAAAACTGTTTTTT. It translates to CASSSQGNEKLFF.

The chain is built from TRBV7-2 and TRBJ2-5, with 12 bases matching TRBD1. CDR1 and CDR2 from the germline V gene are SGHTA and FQGNSA. V was clipped by 3 bases and J by 5 bases; unmatched bases: 4. The length of the CDR3 is 15 residues. CDR3 protein: CASSLGQGAWETQYF. CDR3 DNA: TGTGCCAGCAGCTTGGGACAGGGGGCATGGGAGACCCAGTACTTC.

This clone turned up a few times. CDR3 sequence reads: CASSPTGVNGYTF. In DNA form, the CDR3 reads TGTGCCAGCAGTCCAACGGGGGTCAATGGCTACACCTTC. The chain carries TRBV2 and TRBJ1-2, with D perhaps TRBD1 (5 bases). CDR1 is SNHLY, CDR2 FYNNEI, per germline. CDR3 length equals 13 residues. Trimming shortened V by 5 bases and J by 6 bases, and 13 bases separated the two germline ends. Full variable domain (outside the CDR3, taken from reference TRBV2 and TRBJ1-2): EPEVTQTPSHQVTQMGQEVILRCVPISNHLYFYWYRQILGQKVEFLVSFYNNEISEKSEIFDDQFSVERPDGSNFTLKIRSTKLEDSAMYFCASSPTGVNGYTFGSGTRLTVV.

The genes are TRBV20-1 and TRBJ1-2, with D tentatively TRBD1 (5 bases). V was shortened by 3 bases and J by 5 bases, with 7 bases between the two germline ends. The CDR3 has 11 residues. Germline-derived CDR1 and CDR2 are DFQATT and SNEGSKA (reference sequence). CDR3 bases: TGCAGTGCTAGCACAGGATATGGCTACACCTTC. Translation gives CSASTGYGYTF.

This clone was counted at least ten times. The gene calls are TRBV19 and TRBJ2-7; D uncertain. The V and J ends lost 5 bases and 0 bases respectively, with 8 bases between them. CDR3 length: 13 residues. Per the germline V gene, CDR1 is LNHDA and CDR2 is SQIVND (reference sequence). The CDR3 DNA follows: TGTGCCAGTAGTGACGCCAACTCCTACGAGCAGTACTTC. As protein: CASSDANSYEQYF.

The genes are TRBV7-3 and TRBJ2-1; TRBD2 is a possible D gene (5 bases). The CDR3 has 13 residues. The germline V gene has CDR1 SGHTA and CDR2 FQGTGA. Deletions cut 5 bases from V and 6 bases from J, with 11 bases between. The CDR3 protein is CASSPWERNEQFF. The CDR3 DNA reads TGTGCCAGCAGCCCCTGGGAGCGCAATGAGCAGTTCTTC.

The chain uses TRBV4-3 and TRBJ1-5, with 7 positions matching TRBD1. This CDR3 region has 15 residues. The V gene end was trimmed by 4 bases and the J gene end by 0 bases; junction bases not matched to a gene: 3. Germline loops: CDR1 LGHNA, CDR2 YSLEER. In nucleotides, the CDR3 is TGCGCCAGCAGCCCGGGGACAGTTAGCAATCAGCCCCAGCATTTT. Amino acid sequence: CASSPGTVSNQPQHF.

By share of the sample, this clone is medium-sized. The chain uses TRBV2 and TRBJ2-5; no clear D. Looked up from germline, CDR1 is SNHLY and CDR2 is FYNNEI. The CDR3 extends over 11 amino acids. Trimming removed 6 bases at V and 13 bases at J, with 15 bases between. CDR3 in DNA: TGTGCCAGCAGGTACCCGGGCCTCCCGTACTTC. Amino acid sequence: CASRYPGLPYF.

This clone was seen at least ten times. V and J are TRBV11-3 and TRBJ2-1; either TRBD1 or TRBD2 may fit D (7 bases each). Germline CDR1 reads SGHNT; CDR2 reads YENEEA. The V end lost 0 bases, the J end lost 0 bases, and 15 bases lay between the germline ends. This CDR3 spans 18 amino acids. Written as DNA, the CDR3 is TGTGCCAGCAGCTTAGACCAGGGGGGGACAGTCTCCTACAATGAGCAGTTCTTC. Translating gives CASSLDQGGTVSYNEQFF.

The chain joins TRBV6-5 to TRBJ2-3; D call uncertain. Germline V gene data show CDR1 as MNHEY and CDR2 as SVGAGI. The CDR3 extends over 15 amino acids. V shed 6 bases and J shed 1 base, with 14 bases lying between them. The CDR3 sequence is CASSGQAAGTDTQYF. The CDR3 DNA follows: TGTGCCAGCAGCGGGCAGGCCGCGGGCACAGATACGCAGTATTTT.

This sequence joins TRBV6-1 and TRBJ1-3; 7 nucleotides match TRBD1. CDR1 is MNHNS and CDR2 is SASEGT in the germline V gene. This CDR3 comprises 15 residues. V lost 7 bases to trimming and J lost 7 bases; unmatched junction nucleotides: 13. The CDR3: CASIADRFGANTIYF. DNA of the CDR3: TGTGCCAGCATCGCGGACAGGTTCGGGGCGAACACCATATATTTT.

V usage is TRBV25-1 and J usage is TRBJ2-1; D assignment may be TRBD1 or TRBD2 (5 bases each). Trimming removed 3 bases from V and 8 bases from J, with 20 bases in between. CDR3 size: 16 residues. Germline CDR1 is MGHDK and CDR2 is SYGVNS. This chain's CDR3 is CASSDWGSTLQDEQFF. The CDR3 nucleotides read TGTGCCAGCAGTGATTGGGGGAGCACGCTACAAGATGAGCAGTTCTTC.

This clone was seen only a few times. The chain uses TRBV30 and TRBJ1-5; 7 bases line up with TRBD1. In germline, CDR1 is GTSNPN, CDR2 SVGIG (reference sequence). V gave up 0 bases and J gave up 7 bases; unmatched junction bases: 12. The CDR3 consists of 16 residues. The CDR3 sequence is CAWSVQGSWTGQPQHF. CDR3 sequence (DNA): TGTGCCTGGAGTGTACAGGGATCATGGACAGGACAGCCCCAGCATTTT.

Worth noting for this clone: Other DNA sequences in this sample translate to the same CDR3. J is TRBJ2-7 and V is TRBV27; D is possibly TRBD2 (6 bases). Trimming removed 7 bases from V and 7 bases from J, with 17 bases in between. The CDR3 has 13 amino acids. Germline CDR1 reads MNHEY; CDR2 reads SMNVEV (reference sequence). CDR3 sequence (DNA): TGTGCCAGCACCCTAAGTGGTGGAGGGGAGCAGTACTTC. It is translated as CASTLSGGGEQYF.

This clone was seen a handful of times. The chain is built from TRBV5-4 and TRBJ2-7; 11 bases agree with TRBD2. The CDR3 is 15 residues long. With 2 bases clipped from V and 4 bases from J, the junction kept 5 bases outside the gene matches. Per the germline V gene, CDR1 is SGHNT and CDR2 is YYREEE (reference sequence). CDR3 bases: TGTGCCAGCAGCTTTTCCGGGACTAGCGGTTACGAGCAGTACTTC. Translating gives CASSFSGTSGYEQYF. The full variable domain, completed using reference TRBV5-4 and TRBJ2-7, is ETGVTQSPTHLIKTRGQQVTLRCSSQSGHNTVSWYQQALGQGPQFIFQYYREEENGRGNFPPRFSGLQFPNYSSELNVNALELDDSALYLCASSFSGTSGYEQYFGPGTRLTVT.

This clone was observed a few times. This chain uses TRBV9 with TRBJ2-5, with D maybe TRBD2 (5 bases). V was clipped by 4 bases and J by 5 bases, with 15 bases between them. The CDR3 has 14 amino acids. The V gene's germline CDR1 is SGDLS and CDR2 YYNGEE. CDR3 residues: CASSPPRVRETQYF. The CDR3 DNA follows: TGTGCCAGCAGCCCGCCGCGGGTGCGGGAGACCCAGTACTTC.

This clone was counted only a few times. The CDR3 bases are TGTGCCAGCAGTTATCCCGCTAACTATGGCTACACCTTC. Translated: CASSYPANYGYTF. This chain uses TRBV6-5 with TRBJ1-2; no firm D call. The V end lost 3 bases, the J end lost 0 bases, and 5 bases lay between the germline ends. The CDR3 covers 13 residues. The germline V gene has CDR1 MNHEY and CDR2 SVGAGI.

The chain combines TRBV4-2 with TRBJ1-5, with D unresolved. Trimming left V 0 bases short and J 9 bases short, with 15 bases between. The V gene's germline CDR1 is LGHNA and CDR2 YNFKEQ. The length of the CDR3 is 15 residues. The CDR3 DNA reads TGTGCCAGCAGCCAAGAAGTAGGAGCGTCGCGGCCCCAGCATTTT. Protein: CASSQEVGASRPQHF.

Note on this clone: A much larger clonotype is one base distant, so this may be a read error. V usage is TRBV4-1 and J usage is TRBJ1-3; D gene ambiguous. Trimming took 1 base from V and 1 from J, leaving 5 bases between them. The CDR3 has 14 residues. CDR1 and CDR2 from the germline V gene are MGHRA and YSYEKL. CDR3 DNA: TGCGCCAGCAGCCAAGTGGGGTCTGGAAACACCATATATTTT. It encodes CASSQVGSGNTIYF.

The table lists this clone with a few counts. The gene calls are TRBV5-5 and TRBJ2-3; 7 bases are shared with TRBD1. J gave up 2 bases and V 3 bases, and 9 bases lay outside the gene matches. The germline CDR1 and CDR2 sequences are SGHKS and YYEKEE (reference sequence). The CDR3 consists of 16 residues. Here the CDR3 reads CASSSPGTDLTDTQYF. In nucleotides, the CDR3 is TGTGCCAGCAGCTCTCCCGGGACAGACCTCACAGATACGCAGTATTTT.

The chain links TRBV7-9 to TRBJ2-2; D uncertain. V dropped 5 bases and J dropped 6 bases, with 13 bases sitting between them. The germline CDR1 and CDR2 sequences are SEHNR and FQNEAQ (reference sequence). This CDR3 region has 14 residues. The CDR3 is CASSLQVASGELFF. The CDR3 coding sequence is TGTGCCAGCAGCCTTCAAGTGGCGTCCGGGGAGCTGTTTTTT.

This clone was seen many times. CDR3 residues: CASSDGSANGGQFF. As DNA, the CDR3 is TGCGCCAGCAGTGACGGGAGTGCCAATGGTGGGCAGTTCTTC. V usage is TRBV5-1 and J usage is TRBJ2-1; possible D gene TRBD2, 6 bases. Trimming stripped 5 bases from V and 12 bases from J, with 21 bases between. The CDR3 has 14 residues. Germline V gives CDR1 SGHRS, CDR2 YFSETQ. Variable domain in full (rest from reference TRBV5-1 and TRBJ2-1): KAGVTQTPRYLIKTRGQQVTLSCSPISGHRSVSWYQQTPGQGLQFLFEYFSETQRNKGNFPGRFSGRQFSNSRSEMNVSTLELGDSALYLCASSDGSANGGQFFGPGTRLTVL.

This rearrangement joins TRBV6-1 to TRBJ2-2; D might be TRBD1 (6 bases). The CDR3 is 13 amino acids. V gave up 8 bases and J gave up 0 bases, with 7 bases separating them. CDR1 MNHNS and CDR2 SASEGT come from the germline V gene. The CDR3 sequence: CASGTSNTGELFF. DNA for the CDR3: TGTGCCAGCGGGACATCGAACACCGGGGAGCTGTTTTTT.